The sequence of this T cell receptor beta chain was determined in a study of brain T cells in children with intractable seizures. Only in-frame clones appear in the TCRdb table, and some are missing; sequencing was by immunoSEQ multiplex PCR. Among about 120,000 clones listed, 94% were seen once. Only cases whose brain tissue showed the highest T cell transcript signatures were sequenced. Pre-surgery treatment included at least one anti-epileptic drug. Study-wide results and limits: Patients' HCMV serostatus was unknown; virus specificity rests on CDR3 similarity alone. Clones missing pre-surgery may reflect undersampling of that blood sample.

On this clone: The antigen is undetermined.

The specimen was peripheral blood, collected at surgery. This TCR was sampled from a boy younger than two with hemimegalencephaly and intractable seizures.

The CDR3 loop reads CASSPLTSGRGGTDTQYF. The CDR3 DNA follows: TGTGCCAGCAGCCCCCTCACTAGCGGGAGGGGGGGCACAGATACGCAGTATTTT. The chain employs TRBV28 and TRBJ2-3; 13 bases map to TRBD2. Germline-derived CDR1 and CDR2 are MDHEN and SYDVKM. The CDR3 contains 18 residues. J lost 1 base, V lost 6 bases, and 10 bases had no gene match.